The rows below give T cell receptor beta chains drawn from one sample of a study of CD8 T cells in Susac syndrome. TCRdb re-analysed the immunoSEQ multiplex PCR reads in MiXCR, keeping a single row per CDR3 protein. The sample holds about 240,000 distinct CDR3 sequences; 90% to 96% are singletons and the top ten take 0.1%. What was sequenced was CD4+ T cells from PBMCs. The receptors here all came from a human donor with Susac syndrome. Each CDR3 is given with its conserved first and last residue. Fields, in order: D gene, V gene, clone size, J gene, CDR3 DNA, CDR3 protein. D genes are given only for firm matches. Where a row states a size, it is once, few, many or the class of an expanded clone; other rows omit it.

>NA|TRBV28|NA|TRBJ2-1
TGTGCCACCCTAGGTGGTAGCTCCTACAATGAGCAGTTCTTC
CATLGGSSYNEQFF
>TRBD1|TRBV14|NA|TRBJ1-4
TGTGCCAACCGGAGGGGGCCGGATGAAAGACTGTTTTTT
CANRRGPDERLFF
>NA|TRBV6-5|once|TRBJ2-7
TGTGCCAGCAGTTCCAACAGAGGGATTTGGAACGAGCAGTACTTC
CASSSNRGIWNEQYF
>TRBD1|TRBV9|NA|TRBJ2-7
TGTGCCAGCAGCGTAATGGGACAGGGCTCCTACGAGCAGTACTTC
CASSVMGQGSYEQYF
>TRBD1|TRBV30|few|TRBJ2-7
TGTGCCACATCGACAGGGGGTGGCGAGCAGTACTTC
CATSTGGGEQYF
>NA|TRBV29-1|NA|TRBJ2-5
TGCAGCGTTGAAGATGCCGCGGAAGGGACCCAGTACCAAGAGACCCAGTACTTC
CSVEDAAEGTQYQETQYF
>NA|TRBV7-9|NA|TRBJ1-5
TGTGCCAGCAGCTTAACAGGGAGCTATAGCAATCAGCCCCAGCATTTT
CASSLTGSYSNQPQHF
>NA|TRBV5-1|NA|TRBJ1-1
TGCGCCAACCGGGACTCGTCGGACACTGAAGCTTTCTTT
CANRDSSDTEAFF
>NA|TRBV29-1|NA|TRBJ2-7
TGCAGCGTCCCACAGGGATCCGAGCAGTACTTC
CSVPQGSEQYF
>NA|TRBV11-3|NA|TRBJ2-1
TGTGCCAGCAGCATCCGACGGGACAAACCGTTCTTC
CASSIRRDKPFF
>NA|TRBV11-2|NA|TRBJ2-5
TGTGCCAGCAGTGAGGTCCCCCAAGAGACCCAGTACTTC
CASSEVPQETQYF
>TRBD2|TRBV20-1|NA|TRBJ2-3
TGCAGTGCCACCGGGACTAGCGGGAGGTCGAATACGCAGTATTTT
CSATGTSGRSNTQYF
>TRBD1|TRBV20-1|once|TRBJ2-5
TGCAGTACAAGGATGGGTGGACAGGGGGAGACCCAGTACTTC
CSTRMGGQGETQYF
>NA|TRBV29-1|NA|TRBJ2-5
TGCAGCGTTGAGTTGGGGACCACCCAGTACTTC
CSVELGTTQYF
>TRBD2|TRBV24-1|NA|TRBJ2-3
TGTGCCACCAGTGAATGGACTAGCGGGAGCACAGATACGCAGTATTTT
CATSEWTSGSTDTQYF
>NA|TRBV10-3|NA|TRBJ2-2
TGTGCCATCAGGGGAGCGGGACAGCTCTACACCGGGGAGCTGTTTTTT
CAIRGAGQLYTGELFF
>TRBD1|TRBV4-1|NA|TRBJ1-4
TGCGCCAGCAGCCAGGGACAGAGGCCTAATGAAAAACTGTTTTTT
CASSQGQRPNEKLFF
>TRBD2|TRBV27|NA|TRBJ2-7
TGTGCCAGCAGTTTAGCGGGAGGGGCCTACGAGCAGTACTTC
CASSLAGGAYEQYF